This T cell receptor (beta chain) comes out of a study of T-cell reconstitution after alpha-beta-depleted transplantation in children. This clonotype was seen a few times. Unique molecular identifiers were incorporated when the TCRbeta library was constructed. TCRdb reprocessed the PCR reads with MiXCR, giving one entry per CDR3 protein. Of hundreds of thousands of distinct CDR3 sequences listed, around 17% are singletons. This receptor was obtained from a human donor who donated a stem cell graft to a child with acute myeloid leukemia. This specimen consisted of PBMCs from the stem cell graft donor, obtained from the stem cell graft.

CDR3 sequence (DNA): TGTGCCAGCAGCTTCCTGGACAGGGACGGTCATGAGCAGTTCTTC. Translation: CASSFLDRDGHEQFF. J is TRBJ2-1 and V is TRBV13; 8 nucleotides align to TRBD1. There are 15 residues in the CDR3. V was pared by 3 bases and J by 8 bases, with 9 bases of the junction left unmatched. CDR1 is PRHDT, CDR2 FYEKMQ, per germline (reference sequence).